This T cell receptor (beta chain) was recovered during a study of OX40 agonist ivuxolimab in advanced cancers. Whole-study findings and limits: The mean number of expanded clones was higher in CD8+ T cells than in CD4+.

On this clone itself: Its antigen is as yet unknown.

Prior autoimmune disease or systemic immunosuppression barred patients. The V and J ends lost 4 bases and 4 bases respectively, with 14 bases between them. From germline, CDR1 is SGHKS and CDR2 YYEKEE (reference sequence). This CDR3 is 14 amino acids long. Produced via immunoSEQ multiplex PCR; TCRdb's table is partial and in-frame only. The sample carries approximately 100,000 clones, 90% recorded once. The chain carries TRBV5-5 and TRBJ1-2; tentative D call: TRBD1 (6 bases). The TCR sequence derives from an adult with an advanced solid tumor such as melanoma, head and neck, liver or kidney cancer. The sample in question was CD4+ or CD8+ T cells sorted from blood, obtained in a trial of the OX40 agonist ivuxolimab. The CDR3 loop reads CASSPQEGVYGYTF. The CDR3, as DNA: TGTGCCAGCAGCCCTCAGGAGGGGGTCTATGGCTACACCTTC.